What follows is one TCR beta chain and its context. This record belongs to a study of T cell responses to AZD1222 COVID-19 vaccine. The CDR3 is 13 amino acids. Between the trimmed V and J ends, which lost 5 bases and 6 bases, there was a span of 14 bases. The protocol was immunoSEQ multiplex PCR, while the TCRdb copy is restricted to in-frame clones and leaves out a portion. The profile covers 95,000 to 150,000 clones, with approximately 86% appearing a single time and over 5% taken by the ten largest. The sequenced sample was peripheral blood, obtained on day 0 of AZD1222 vaccination. The V gene is TRBV12-3 or TRBV12-4, the J gene TRBJ2-7; weak D call: TRBD1 (6 bases). The receptor was isolated from an adult in good health. CDR3 sequence (DNA): TGTGCCAGCAGTCAACAGGGAAGCTTCGAGCAGTACTTC. Its protein is CASSQQGSFEQYF.